What follows is one T cell receptor beta chain and its context. The J segment lost 0 bases and the V segment lost 0 bases, leaving 6 bases of the junction unmatched. This CDR3 region has 16 residues. The germline V gene has CDR1 SGHRS and CDR2 YFSETQ. This entry belongs to a study of shared clonotypes between healthy human individuals. About the study: Donors had three CD4 naive, three CD4 memory, two CD8 naive and one CD8 memory plate apiece.

Deep was the level used in running the assay. 150 to 250 ng DNA, 30,000 or so T cell genomes, went into each sorted-subset replicate PCR. Clones were read by immunoSEQ multiplex PCR, and TCRdb kept only the in-frame ones, dropping some. The sample has more than 2,000,000 clones; around nine tenths are singletons. The TCR was taken from a man between 18 and 29 years old in good health. The chain recombines TRBV5-1 with TRBJ2-7, with 7 bases aligning to TRBD2. The source material was naive CD4+ T cells sorted from blood. The subset was: CD45RA+ positively selected. In DNA form, the CDR3 reads TGCGCCAGCAGCTTGGCGGGGGGACTCCCCTCCTACGAGCAGTACTTC. This translates into CASSLAGGLPSYEQYF.